Following are 28 T cell receptor beta chains from one sample sequenced in a study of Ad26.COV2.S vaccination and SARS-CoV-2 variants. Method: immunoSEQ multiplex PCR; TCRdb's copy keeps in-frame clones and lacks some. The sample lists over 130,000 clones, 86% occurring once. Sequences were derived from peripheral blood, sampled after recovery from COVID-19. The receptors here all came from a human donor who had recovered from COVID-19.

DNA of the CDR3: TGTGCCAGCAGTCGAGAAGTAGGACAGAGCACAGATACGCAGTATTTT. It codes for CASSREVGQSTDTQYF. The V call is TRBV7-8, the J call TRBJ2-3; D perhaps matches TRBD1 (6 bases). This CDR3 contains 16 residues. The germline V and J ends were trimmed by 6 bases and 0 bases, with 16 bases remaining between them. Per germline, CDR1 SGHVS and CDR2 FQNEAQ.

V and J are TRBV9 and TRBJ1-3; tentatively, D is TRBD1 (6 bases). This CDR3 contains 16 residues. V was pared by 4 bases and J by 0 bases, with 14 bases between. The germline V gene has CDR1 SGDLS and CDR2 YYNGEE. The DNA of the CDR3 is TGTGCCAGCAGCCCGAGGGGGGACAACTCTGGAAACACCATATATTTT. Its protein is CASSPRGDNSGNTIYF.

This rearrangement joins TRBV7-8 to TRBJ2-3; the D call may be TRBD1 or TRBD2 (5 bases each). Germline V gene lookup returns CDR1 SGHVS and CDR2 FQNEAQ. The CDR3 runs 15 residues. Trimming shortened V by 3 bases and J by 0 bases, and 10 bases separated the two germline ends. The CDR3 DNA reads TGTGCCAGCAGCTTGGGGGTTTCAAGCACAGATACGCAGTATTTT. This sequence encodes CASSLGVSSTDTQYF.

This clone was counted once. The genes are TRBV19 and TRBJ1-2, with D uncertain. Germline values: CDR1 LNHDA, CDR2 SQIVND (reference sequence). V lost 1 base to trimming and J lost 4 bases, with 16 bases between them. The CDR3 runs to 16 residues. In DNA form, the CDR3 reads TGTGCCAGTAGTATAGTTGCAGATTTGACGCTCTATGGCTACACCTTC. Translating it yields CASSIVADLTLYGYTF. Looking up the rest from reference TRBV19 and TRBJ1-2 gives the full variable domain: DGGITQSPKYLFRKEGQNVTLSCEQNLNHDAMYWYRQDPGQGLRLIYYSQIVNDFQKGDIAEGYSVSREKKESFPLTVTSAQKNPTAFYLCASSIVADLTLYGYTFGSGTRLTVV.

This rearrangement joins TRBV30 to TRBJ2-5; D not resolved. The CDR3 is made up of 10 amino acids. V was pared by 1 base and J by 5 bases, with 2 bases between. Germline loops: CDR1 GTSNPN, CDR2 SVGIG (reference sequence). DNA for the CDR3: TGTGCCTGGAGTGGGGAGACCCAGTACTTC. It specifies CAWSGETQYF.

This clone turned up a few times. V and J are TRBV28 and TRBJ1-5; D remains ambiguous. V was pared by 4 bases and J by 11 bases, with 12 bases between. Germline values: CDR1 MDHEN, CDR2 SYDVKM. The CDR3 consists of 12 residues. The CDR3 coding sequence is TGTGCCAGCAGTTCCCGGACCCGTACCCAGCATTTT. Amino acids: CASSSRTRTQHF.

The chain has TRBV29-1 and TRBJ1-2; D possibly corresponds to TRBD1 (6 bases). Germline assignment: CDR1 SQVTM and CDR2 ANQGSEA. The CDR3 totals 16 residues. V was shortened by 0 bases and J by 3 bases, with 17 bases between the two germline ends. Written as DNA, the CDR3 is TGCAGCGTTGAAGATGGGCGGGGGCCGAGAGACTATGGCTACACCTTC. It translates to CSVEDGRGPRDYGYTF.

CDR3 amino acids: CASSLGTGASGNTIYF. CDR3 bases: TGTGCCAGCAGCTTAGGAACCGGGGCGTCTGGAAACACCATATATTTT. V and J are TRBV7-9 and TRBJ1-3, with D perhaps TRBD1 (5 bases). The CDR3 runs 16 residues. Germline V gene data show CDR1 as SEHNR and CDR2 as FQNEAQ (reference sequence). Trimming took 1 base from V and 1 from J, leaving 11 bases between them.

The chain links TRBV28 to TRBJ2-5; 12 bases are a match to TRBD1. Losses at the gene ends were 5 bases for V and 3 bases for J; bases not matched to a gene: 7. Germline V CDR1 and CDR2: MDHEN, SYDVKM. The CDR3 consists of 16 residues. CDR3 coding DNA: TGTGCCAGCAGTCTAACCGGGACAGGGGGCGAAGAGACCCAGTACTTC. It yields the protein CASSLTGTGGEETQYF.

This rearrangement joins TRBV28 to TRBJ2-4; TRBD1 or TRBD2 may be the D gene (5 bases each). V lost 3 bases to trimming and J lost 7 bases, with 19 bases between them. The germline V gene has CDR1 MDHEN and CDR2 SYDVKM. The CDR3 is 16 amino acids. As DNA, the CDR3 is TGTGCCAGCAGTTTGTTGGGGACGGGACGGCTGAACATTCAGTACTTC. This codes for CASSLLGTGRLNIQYF.

The chain combines TRBV7-6 with TRBJ2-2, with TRBD1 matching over 12 bases. This CDR3 has 16 amino acids. The germline V gene has CDR1 SGHVS and CDR2 FNYEAQ. The trim removed 3 bases at V and 7 bases at J, leaving 6 bases unmatched. DNA for the CDR3: TGTGCCAGCAGCTTCTCCGGGACAGGGGGCTTCGGGGAGCTGTTTTTT. Translation gives CASSFSGTGGFGELFF.

This rearrangement joins TRBV7-8 to TRBJ1-5; D ambiguous. This CDR3 has 16 amino acids. Trimming shortened V by 4 bases and J by 2 bases, and 15 bases separated the two germline ends. Per germline, CDR1 SGHVS and CDR2 FQNEAQ. Here the CDR3 reads CASSSNNGIGNQPQHF. Here the CDR3 DNA reads TGTGCCAGCAGCTCTAACAACGGAATTGGCAATCAGCCCCAGCATTTT.

The chain carries TRBV5-5 and TRBJ1-3, with D uncertain. The V gene's germline CDR1 is SGHKS and CDR2 YYEKEE (reference sequence). The CDR3 totals 15 residues. V was trimmed by 1 base and J by 1 base, leaving 9 bases between them. The CDR3 coding sequence is TGTGCCAGCAGCTTGAACTTAGGATCTGGAAACACCATATATTTT. It translates to CASSLNLGSGNTIYF.

This chain connects TRBV6-1 to TRBJ2-1; TRBD1 agrees at 9 bases. J gave up 8 bases and V 3 bases, and 8 bases lay outside the gene matches. Germline values: CDR1 MNHNS, CDR2 SASEGT. The CDR3 has 15 amino acids. This CDR3 reads CASSDPGQGGYEQFF. CDR3 bases: TGTGCCAGCAGTGACCCGGGACAGGGTGGGTATGAGCAGTTCTTC.

V usage is TRBV30 and J usage is TRBJ1-1, with a tentative D call TRBD1 (5 bases). This CDR3 has 13 amino acids. The germline CDR1 and CDR2 sequences are GTSNPN and SVGIG (reference sequence). Here the CDR3 reads CTAGAIMNTEAFF. CDR3 DNA: TGTACCGCCGGGGCAATCATGAACACTGAAGCTTTCTTT.

V is TRBV5-1 and J is TRBJ1-1, with 9 bases that match TRBD1. V lost 4 bases and J lost 4; bases outside the gene matches: 5. CDR1 and CDR2 (germline): SGHRS, YFSETQ. CDR3 length: 14 residues. CDR3 bases: TGCGCCAGCAGCAAACCGGACAGGGGCACTGAAGCTTTCTTT. Amino acids: CASSKPDRGTEAFF.

The chain has TRBV2 and TRBJ1-6, with no clear D. The germline V and J ends were trimmed by 0 bases and 12 bases, with 12 bases remaining between them. CDR1 is SNHLY, CDR2 FYNNEI, per germline. There are 14 residues in the CDR3. CDR3 in amino acids: CASSEARWRRPLHF. DNA for the CDR3: TGTGCCAGCAGTGAAGCGCGTTGGAGGAGACCCCTCCACTTT.

The count of this clone is one. V and J are TRBV5-8 and TRBJ1-1; D remains unclear. V lost 0 bases and J lost 3, with 6 bases in between. The CDR3 totals 13 residues. Germline assignment: CDR1 SGHTS and CDR2 YDEGEE. The CDR3 loop reads CASSLVRYTEAFF. CDR3 DNA: TGTGCCAGCAGCTTGGTCCGCTACACTGAAGCTTTCTTT.

V and J are TRBV18 and TRBJ2-7, with D hard to call. V lost 7 bases and J lost 0, with 7 bases in between. The length of the CDR3 is 12 residues. Germline V CDR1 and CDR2: KGHSH, LQKENI. The CDR3 DNA follows: TGTGCCAGCTACAGTCTCTCCTACGAGCAGTACTTC. Protein: CASYSLSYEQYF.

The chain has TRBV5-1 and TRBJ2-6; D gene uncertain. The CDR3 is made up of 14 amino acids. V was shortened by 4 bases and J by 2 bases, with 7 bases between the two germline ends. Germline CDR1 and CDR2: SGHRS and YFSETQ. The CDR3: CASSGKTGANVLTF. The CDR3 DNA sequence: TGCGCCAGCAGCGGAAAGACTGGGGCCAACGTCCTGACTTTC.

The J gene is TRBJ2-7, the V gene TRBV11-3; 11 bases map to TRBD2. CDR3 length: 14 amino acids. V was clipped by 5 bases and J by 6 bases; unmatched bases: 6. Germline assignment: CDR1 SGHNT and CDR2 YENEEA. The CDR3 DNA sequence: TGTGCCAGCAGCGCGGGGGGACTAGCGGTCGAGCAGTACTTC. It yields the protein CASSAGGLAVEQYF.

The chain carries TRBV28 and TRBJ1-1; D is perhaps TRBD1 (6 bases). The CDR3 spans 15 residues. The V and J ends lost 2 bases and 6 bases respectively, with 16 bases between them. CDR1 is MDHEN and CDR2 is SYDVKM in the germline V gene. The CDR3 loop reads CASSLAWGEGAEAFF. In DNA, the CDR3 is TGTGCCAGCAGTTTAGCTTGGGGGGAGGGGGCTGAAGCTTTCTTT.

The chain uses TRBV18 and TRBJ2-5, with D perhaps being TRBD1 or TRBD2 (5 bases each). This CDR3 has 15 amino acids. Germline lookup yields CDR1 KGHSH and CDR2 LQKENI. With 3 bases removed from V and 2 bases from J, the gap between germline ends came to 13 bases. CDR3 loop: CASSPKGTLQETQYF. The CDR3 coding sequence is TGTGCCAGCTCACCTAAAGGGACCTTGCAAGAGACCCAGTACTTC.

V and J are TRBV3-1 (or the pseudogene TRBV3-2) and TRBJ2-6; D may be TRBD2 (6 bases). V was shortened by 4 bases and J by 1 base, with 17 bases between the two germline ends. CDR1 is LGHDT and CDR2 is YNNKEL in the germline V gene (reference sequence). The CDR3 length is 18 residues. CDR3 coding DNA: TGTGCCAGCAGCCCCCGATCCCGGGGGACTTCTGGGGCCAACGTCCTGACTTTC. This codes for CASSPRSRGTSGANVLTF.

This chain links TRBV29-1 with TRBJ1-4; 11 bases map to TRBD1. The CDR3 spans 16 residues. Germline lookup yields CDR1 SQVTM and CDR2 ANQGSEA. V shed 6 bases, J shed 0 bases, and the junction held 6 bases outside the gene matches. The CDR3 sequence: CSVRDRGTTTNEKLFF. CDR3 bases: TGCAGCGTCCGGGACAGGGGGACCACAACTAATGAAAAACTGTTTTTT. Based on the CDR3 plus reference TRBV29-1 and TRBJ1-4, the full variable domain is SAVISQKPSRDICQRGTSLTIQCQVDSQVTMMFWYRQQPGQSLTLIATANQGSEATYESGFVIDKFPISRPNLTFSTLTVSNMSPEDSSIYLCSVRDRGTTTNEKLFFGSGTQLSVL.

This clone was recorded a few times. The chain uses TRBV12-3 or TRBV12-4 and TRBJ1-5; D call uncertain. V was trimmed by 3 bases and J by 4 bases, leaving 4 bases between them. This CDR3 is built from 12 residues. CDR3 protein: CASSFWNQPQHF. DNA of the CDR3: TGTGCCAGCAGTTTTTGGAATCAGCCCCAGCATTTT.

In its sample, this clone was seen a few times. The chain combines TRBV6-6 with TRBJ1-5; the D is unclear. Germline assignment: CDR1 MNHNY and CDR2 SVGAGI (reference sequence). Trimming stripped 6 bases from V and 9 bases from J, with 15 bases between. The CDR3 is made up of 13 amino acids. CDR3 bases: TGTGCCAGCAGACCTGATCCGTCCGGGCCCCAGCATTTT. This encodes CASRPDPSGPQHF.

The V gene is TRBV5-4, the J gene TRBJ1-4; perhaps TRBD1 as D (6 bases). CDR1 SGHNT and CDR2 YYREEE come from the germline V gene (reference sequence). Deletions cut 0 bases from V and 1 base from J, with 13 bases between. CDR3 length equals 17 residues. The CDR3 region is CASSLGGALVTNEKLFF. The CDR3 nucleotides are TGTGCCAGCAGCTTGGGGGGGGCCCTTGTAACTAATGAAAAACTGTTTTTT.